The rows below give T cell receptor beta chains drawn from one sample of a study of T cell responses to AZD1222 COVID-19 vaccine. The table came from immunoSEQ multiplex PCR; TCRdb's copy has only in-frame clones and leaves some out. The table has some 140,000 clones, approximately 90% seen once. Material: peripheral blood, obtained on day 0 of AZD1222 vaccination. The receptors originated from an adult in good health. Each CDR3 is given with its conserved first and last residue. The D gene is left open where the match is weak. Only part of the rows carry a size: once, few, many, or a class if the clone is expanded.

d_call j_call v_call clone_size cdr3_aa cdr3_nt
TRBD2 TRBJ2-7 TRBV5-5 - CASSLAVSGGIYEQYF TGTGCCAGCAGCTTGGCTGTTAGCGGGGGGATCTACGAGCAGTACTTC
- TRBJ1-1 TRBV2 - CASQLNSGTEAFF TGTGCCAGCCAACTAAATTCGGGGACTGAAGCTTTCTTT
- TRBJ1-2 TRBV7-9 - CASSFLGLYGYTF TGTGCCAGCAGCTTCCTAGGACTGTATGGCTACACCTTC
- TRBJ2-7 TRBV20-1 - CSARQRYEQYF TGCAGTGCTAGACAGCGCTACGAGCAGTACTTC
- TRBJ2-3 TRBV5-1 - CASSLFPGTDTQYF TGCGCCAGCAGCTTGTTCCCGGGGACAGATACGCAGTATTTT
TRBD1 TRBJ1-3 TRBV27 once CASSRTGGSYSGNTIYF TGTGCCAGCAGTCGGACAGGGGGCTCCTACTCTGGAAACACCATATATTTT
- TRBJ1-1 TRBV20-1 - CSASGPATEAFF TGCAGTGCTAGTGGACCGGCGACTGAAGCTTTCTTT
- TRBJ1-2 TRBV6-2/TRBV6-3 - CASSYRAPNYGYTF TGTGCCAGCAGTTATAGGGCGCCGAACTATGGCTACACCTTC
TRBD1 TRBJ1-5 TRBV4-3 - CASSQRTGNQPQHF TGCGCCAGCAGCCAACGGACAGGGAACCAGCCCCAGCATTTT
- TRBJ2-3 TRBV27 few CASSFRYPNTQYF TGTGCCAGCAGTTTTCGATACCCGAATACGCAGTATTTT
- TRBJ1-3 TRBV7-9 - CASRLETSGNTIYF TGTGCCAGCAGACTCGAGACCTCTGGAAACACCATATATTTT
TRBD2 TRBJ2-1 TRBV19 - CASRTSGGAKTNEQFF TGTGCCAGTAGGACTAGCGGGGGGGCCAAAACCAATGAGCAGTTCTTC
- TRBJ1-5 TRBV2 - CASKKDSNQPQHF TGTGCCAGCAAGAAAGATAGCAATCAGCCCCAGCATTTT
- TRBJ1-1 TRBV19 - CASSTGADRNTEAFF TGTGCCAGTAGCACAGGCGCGGACAGGAACACTGAAGCTTTCTTT
- TRBJ1-4 TRBV29-1 once CSVIQTGEKLFF TGCAGCGTAATTCAGACAGGAGAAAAACTGTTTTTT
- TRBJ1-2 TRBV5-4 - CASSLDSYGYTF TGTGCCAGCAGCTTGGACAGTTATGGCTACACCTTC
TRBD2 TRBJ2-7 TRBV28 - CASSPSIAGSYEQYF TGTGCCAGCAGTCCCAGCATAGCGGGATCCTACGAGCAGTACTTC
- TRBJ1-5 TRBV7-2 - CASSLATHREGQPQHF TGTGCCAGCAGCTTAGCAACCCACAGGGAAGGTCAGCCCCAGCATTTT
- TRBJ1-1 TRBV18 - CASSLGNNPDAANLF TGTGCCAGCTCACTGGGTAATAATCCCGACGCGGCGAACCTATTT
- TRBJ1-2 TRBV30 - CAWGTRFWADERQSDSGYTF TGTGCCTGGGGGACTCGATTTTGGGCTGATGAACGACAGAGCGATAGTGGCTACACCTTC
- TRBJ2-1 TRBV4-1 - CASSQETRGGYNEQFF TGCGCCAGCAGCCAAGAGACCCGAGGGGGTTACAATGAGCAGTTCTTC